The TCR beta chain described here comes from a study of blood T cell repertoires in COVID-19. Per the germline V gene, CDR1 is MNHEY and CDR2 is SVGEGT. The CDR3 has 14 amino acids. J gave up 5 bases and V 6 bases, and 7 bases lay outside the gene matches. Authors' processing steps: Reference gene primer amplification gave estimated nucleated cell counts. Sequencing used immunoSEQ multiplex PCR; TCRdb keeps in-frame clones, though not all of them. The V and J calls and the clone size are those of that table, but D and trimming were determined from the DNA. The sample holds some 230,000 clones; about 80% are singletons and the top ten take 15%.

The V and J genes are TRBV6-2 or TRBV6-3 and TRBJ1-1; 9 nucleotides match TRBD1. This clonotype was obtained from a man aged 35 to 55 who had recovered from COVID-19. Source material: PBMCs or T cells enriched from blood (not recorded which). The CDR3 here is CASSRDRVWTEAFF. The CDR3 DNA follows: TGTGCCAGCAGCCGGGACAGGGTTTGGACTGAAGCTTTCTTT.